The sequence of this T cell receptor beta chain was determined in a study of OX40 agonist ivuxolimab in advanced cancers. About the study: Intravenous ivuxolimab was administered to patients every 2 weeks at 0.01 to 10 mg/kg.

CDR1 is MNHNS and CDR2 is SASEGT in the germline V gene. V was pared by 7 bases and J by 2 bases, with 11 bases between. The length of the CDR3 is 13 residues. Libraries were prepared by immunoSEQ multiplex PCR; TCRdb keeps only in-frame clonotypes and omits some of them. The sample lists some 60,000 clones, 65% to 85% seen once, with 1.9% in the top ten. The starting material was CD4+ or CD8+ T cells sorted from blood, obtained in a trial of the OX40 agonist ivuxolimab. The sequence was collected from an adult with an advanced solid tumor such as melanoma, head and neck, liver or kidney cancer. This chain connects TRBV6-1 to TRBJ1-1, with a tentative D call TRBD1 (6 bases). The CDR3 loop is CASILTGNTEAFF. CDR3 nucleotide sequence: TGTGCCAGCATCTTGACAGGTAACACTGAAGCTTTCTTT.